A selection of T cell receptor beta chains follows, all from one sample in a study of T cells in localized non-small cell lung cancer. Generated by immunoSEQ multiplex PCR, the TCRdb table keeps only in-frame clones and is missing some. The sample yields about 33,000 clones, around 80% seen once. Specimen: peripheral blood, collected before any cancer treatment. These receptors were obtained from a male donor at least 60 years old with stage III squamous cell lung carcinoma. Both conserved end residues are part of each CDR3. A D gene is named only where the DNA matches it firmly. Size tells how often a clone was seen (once, few, many) or the class of an expanded clone, and some rows leave it out.

NA NA TRBJ2-1 TRBV7-9 TGTGCCAGCAGCTCCTCCGGGACTGAGCAGTTCTTC CASSSSGTEQFF
NA NA TRBJ1-4 TRBV5-1 TGCGCCAGCAGCCCTTTGACGGATGAAAAACTGTTTTTT CASSPLTDEKLFF
NA NA TRBJ2-1 TRBV7-9 TGTGCCAGCATCCCTCCGGGGAACAATGAGCAGTTCTTC CASIPPGNNEQFF
NA TRBD1 TRBJ2-3 TRBV15 TGTGCCACCAGCAGAAGACAGACAGGGTCTAGCACAGATACGCAGTATTTT CATSRRQTGSSTDTQYF
NA NA TRBJ2-1 TRBV4-3 TGCGCCAGCAGCCAATCTCTCCGTCGGATATTGAGGGATGAGCAGTTCTTC CASSQSLRRILRDEQFF
NA NA TRBJ2-7 TRBV6-6 TGTGCCAGCAGTTCCCCTAAGGCCAGTTCCTACGAGCAGTACTTC CASSSPKASSYEQYF
NA NA TRBJ1-6 TRBV6-5 TGTGCCAGCAGTTACTCGAATAGGGGTAATAATTCACCCCTCCACTTT CASSYSNRGNNSPLHF
once NA TRBJ2-1 TRBV29-1 TGCAGCGGGGCTACTGCGAGCTCCTACAATGAGCAGTTCTTC CSGATASSYNEQFF
NA TRBD2 TRBJ2-7 TRBV28 TGTGCCAGCAGTGGGGGGGTTGTCTCCTACGAGCAGTACTTC CASSGGVVSYEQYF
NA TRBD1 TRBJ2-1 TRBV5-1 TGCGCCAGCCGGCGACAGGGGTTTTCCTACAATGAGCAGTTCTTC CASRRQGFSYNEQFF
NA TRBD1 TRBJ1-5 TRBV6-5 TGTGCCAGCACTGGACAGGGGAAGAATCAGCCCCAGCATTTT CASTGQGKNQPQHF
few NA TRBJ1-4 TRBV7-2 TGTGCCAGCAGCTTAGCGTCGGGGATTGGAACTAATGAAAAACTGTTTTTT CASSLASGIGTNEKLFF
NA TRBD1 TRBJ2-1 TRBV7-6 TGTGCCAGCAGATCGGGACAGAGAAATGAGCAGTTCTTC CASRSGQRNEQFF
NA TRBD2 TRBJ2-7 TRBV30 TGTGCCTGGAGAGGGGGGACTAGCGGGATTAAGCACGAGCAGTACTTC CAWRGGTSGIKHEQYF
once NA TRBJ2-7 TRBV28 TGTGCCAGCATCGGCGATAGCTCCTACGAGCAGTACTTC CASIGDSSYEQYF
NA NA TRBJ1-1 TRBV4-1 TGCGCCAGCAGCCAGGTAGGACTGAACACTGAAGCTTTCTTT CASSQVGLNTEAFF
NA NA TRBJ2-3 TRBV5-4 TGTGCCAGCAGCTGGGGTGGGGAAGATACGCAGTATTTT CASSWGGEDTQYF
NA NA TRBJ2-1 TRBV11-2 TGTGCCAGCAGCTCAGGGGGACTCGACTACAATGAGCAGTTCTTC CASSSGGLDYNEQFF
NA NA TRBJ1-4 TRBV4-2 TGTGCCAGCAGCCAAGTCTGGGTGGGACAAGGAGAAGAAAAACTGTTTTTT CASSQVWVGQGEEKLFF
NA NA TRBJ1-4 TRBV2 TGTGCCAGCAGTGAACGAGTGCAGCATGAAAAACTGTTTTTT CASSERVQHEKLFF
NA TRBD1 TRBJ1-1 TRBV7-8 TGTGCCAGCAGCGCGGGACAGTGGAACACTGAAGCTTTCTTT CASSAGQWNTEAFF
once NA TRBJ2-5 TRBV6-5 TGTGCCAGCAGCTTAGGGACGGTGCAGCAAGAGACCCAGTACTTC CASSLGTVQQETQYF
NA NA TRBJ1-3 TRBV7-8 TGTGCCAGCAGCTTAGTTGCAGGGTTCCGAAACACCATATATTTT CASSLVAGFRNTIYF
few NA TRBJ2-7 TRBV30 TGTGCCTGGAGTGTAGGGGGTAGCTCCTACGAGCAGTACTTC CAWSVGGSSYEQYF
NA TRBD2 TRBJ2-2 TRBV7-6 TGTGCCAGCAGCCCGTTAGGGGCGGGAGTAAAAACCGGGGAGCTGTTTTTT CASSPLGAGVKTGELFF
NA NA TRBJ1-2 TRBV7-9 TGTGCCAGCAGCTTAGGGACAGACTATGGCTACACCTTC CASSLGTDYGYTF
NA TRBD1 TRBJ1-3 TRBV28 TGTGCCAGCCAACAGGGGTGGAGAAACACCATATATTTT CASQQGWRNTIYF
NA NA TRBJ2-7 TRBV4-1 TGCGCCAGCAGCCAAGACTTGGGATCGGGGCCGACGGGCGAGCAGTACTTC CASSQDLGSGPTGEQYF
NA TRBD2 TRBJ2-1 TRBV6-5 TGTGCCAGCATCAAACTAGCGGGGACCAATGAGCAGTTCTTC CASIKLAGTNEQFF
few NA TRBJ2-7 TRBV29-1 TGCAGCGTTAACTTCAAATACGAGCAGTACTTC CSVNFKYEQYF
medium-sized NA TRBJ1-1 TRBV25-1 TGTGCCAGCAGTGACGGGGGTAAGGACACTGAAGCTTTCTTT CASSDGGKDTEAFF
NA TRBD2 TRBJ2-1 TRBV6-6 TGTGCCAGCAGTGTCCCTAGCGGGAGGTCGTATGAGCAGTTCTTC CASSVPSGRSYEQFF
NA NA TRBJ1-5 TRBV15 TGTGCCACCAGCACTTCGGGGGGCCGCGGTTGGCCCCAGCATTTT CATSTSGGRGWPQHF
NA NA TRBJ2-2 TRBV7-2 TGTGCCAGCAGCTTCTACGGGACGTCTAAGACCGGGGAGCTGTTTTTT CASSFYGTSKTGELFF
NA NA TRBJ1-2 TRBV28 TGTGCCAGCAGTTTAAAGGACTATGGCTACACCTTC CASSLKDYGYTF
once TRBD2 TRBJ2-2 TRBV11-2 TGTGCCAGCAGCTTGGCCACTAGCGGGAGGAACACCGGGGAGCTGTTTTTT CASSLATSGRNTGELFF
NA NA TRBJ2-2 TRBV5-5 TGTGCCAGCACTGGGGTCAGGGGTTCCACCGGGGAGCTGTTTTTT CASTGVRGSTGELFF
few NA TRBJ1-1 TRBV27 TGTGCCAGCTGGACAGCTCGTAACACTGAAGCTTTCTTT CASWTARNTEAFF
NA NA TRBJ1-3 TRBV4-3 TGCGCCAGCAGCCAAGAAGACCGGCGAAACACCATATATTTT CASSQEDRRNTIYF
NA NA TRBJ1-5 TRBV19 TGTGCCAGTAGTGAGCGGGGGGATCAGCCCCAGCATTTT CASSERGDQPQHF
NA TRBD1 TRBJ2-5 TRBV7-2 TGTGCCAGCAAGGGACAGAGACAAGAGACCCAGTACTTC CASKGQRQETQYF
NA TRBD2 TRBJ2-7 TRBV4-1 TGCGCCAGCAGCCAAGATCGGCTAGCGGGAGAGGGTGAGCAGTACTTC CASSQDRLAGEGEQYF
NA TRBD1 TRBJ1-2 TRBV4-3 TGCGCCAGCAGCCAAGAAGACGGGACAGGGGGCGACTATGGCTACACCTTC CASSQEDGTGGDYGYTF
NA NA TRBJ2-7 TRBV28 TGTGCCAGCAGTTTAATAACAGTTAACTACGAGCAGTACTTC CASSLITVNYEQYF
NA TRBD2 TRBJ2-5 TRBV7-7 TGTGCTAGCAGCTTAGCACTAATCGCGGGAGGGGAACAAGAGACCCAGTACTTC CASSLALIAGGEQETQYF
few NA TRBJ1-2 TRBV7-3 TGTGCCAGCGTTGGGGGGCCCTCCCTCTATGGCTACACCTTC CASVGGPSLYGYTF
NA NA TRBJ1-5 TRBV28 TGTGCCAGCAGTTTAATCACAGGGAGTCAGCCCCAGCATTTT CASSLITGSQPQHF
NA NA TRBJ2-3 TRBV27 TGTGCCAGCGTCAAGGCGAGCACAGATACGCAGTATTTT CASVKASTDTQYF
NA NA TRBJ1-2 TRBV7-9 TGTGCCAGCAGCTTAGGACCGACCTATGGCTACACCTTC CASSLGPTYGYTF
once NA TRBJ2-1 TRBV5-1 TGCGCCAGCAGCTTGGGGGATGACAATGAGCAGTTCTTC CASSLGDDNEQFF
NA NA TRBJ2-7 TRBV7-8 TGTGCCAGCAGCTTACCCGGTCCCTACGAGCAGTACTTC CASSLPGPYEQYF
few TRBD1 TRBJ2-1 TRBV10-2 TGCGCCAGCAGGGGGGGACAGGGGTCGAATGAGCAGTTCTTC CASRGGQGSNEQFF